The 32 T cell receptor beta chains reported below all come from one sample, sequenced in a study of blood T cell repertoires in COVID-19. TCRdb keeps only in-frame clones here, not all; method: immunoSEQ multiplex PCR. The sample contains about 270,000 clones, approximately 90% of which appear only once. Sequenced sample: PBMCs or T cells enriched from blood (not recorded which). The receptors were gathered from a man aged 40-55 years who had been exposed to COVID-19.

The chain links TRBV6-5 to TRBJ2-5; D uncertain. Germline assignment: CDR1 MNHEY and CDR2 SVGAGI. CDR3 length equals 14 residues. Trimming pared 0 bases from V and 0 bases from J, leaving 5 bases between. CDR3 sequence (DNA): TGTGCCAGCAGTTACTCAGAGTACCAAGAGACCCAGTACTTC. It encodes CASSYSEYQETQYF.

This clone appeared once. The rearrangement uses TRBV27 and TRBJ2-7, with D possibly matching TRBD1 (5 bases). Trimming pared 2 bases from V and 4 bases from J, leaving 15 bases between. This CDR3 contains 15 residues. The germline CDR1 and CDR2 sequences are MNHEY and SMNVEV (reference sequence). The CDR3 here is CASSLTFQGSYEQYF. The DNA of the CDR3 is TGTGCCAGCAGTTTAACATTCCAGGGTTCGTACGAGCAGTACTTC.

The chain combines TRBV11-2 with TRBJ1-4; D uncertain. V was pared by 5 bases and J by 0 bases, with 13 bases between. This CDR3 has 16 residues. Germline lookup yields CDR1 SGHAT and CDR2 FQNNGV. CDR3 in amino acids: CASSRNGPSTNEKLFF. CDR3 bases: TGTGCCAGCAGCCGGAATGGGCCGTCAACTAATGAAAAACTGTTTTTT.

The gene calls are TRBV19 and TRBJ2-7, with TRBD2 as a possible D gene (6 bases). This CDR3 comprises 16 residues. Germline V gene lookup returns CDR1 LNHDA and CDR2 SQIVND (reference sequence). Trimming took 6 bases from V and 0 from J, leaving 18 bases between them. The CDR3 loop is CASRGFGGTGSYEQYF. The CDR3 nucleotides are TGTGCCAGTAGGGGCTTTGGCGGGACCGGCTCCTACGAGCAGTACTTC.

V gene TRBV19 combines with J gene TRBJ2-7, with a weak D call TRBD2 (5 bases). CDR3 size: 16 residues. Germline V gene lookup returns CDR1 LNHDA and CDR2 SQIVND (reference sequence). The V end lost 7 bases, the J end lost 0 bases, and 19 bases lay between the germline ends. The CDR3: CASNPGGTGSSYEQYF. CDR3 bases: TGTGCCAGTAACCCGGGTGGAACGGGGAGCTCCTACGAGCAGTACTTC.

This chain's CDR3 is CASSTPDRGHEQYF. CDR3 DNA: TGTGCCAGTAGCACCCCGGACAGGGGCCACGAGCAGTACTTC. The chain links TRBV19 to TRBJ2-7; the match to TRBD1 covers 9 bases. CDR1 LNHDA and CDR2 SQIVND come from the germline V gene (reference sequence). V was pared by 6 bases and J by 5 bases, with 8 bases of the junction left unmatched. The CDR3 loop spans 14 amino acids.

The chain carries TRBV7-2 and TRBJ2-3; 11 positions match TRBD2. The CDR3 has 14 residues. J lost 3 bases, V lost 7 bases, and 3 bases had no gene match. The germline V gene encodes CDR1 SGHTA and CDR2 FQGNSA. The CDR3: CASKLAGGTDTQYF. The CDR3, as DNA: TGTGCCAGCAAATTAGCGGGAGGGACAGATACGCAGTATTTT.

The gene calls are TRBV11-2 and TRBJ1-1, with a weak D call TRBD1 (6 bases). Trimming pared 0 bases from V and 1 base from J, leaving 12 bases between. This CDR3 spans 16 amino acids. Germline assignment: CDR1 SGHAT and CDR2 FQNNGV. The CDR3 coding sequence is TGTGCCAGCAGCTTAGAACCAACCAGGGGGAACACTGAAGCTTTCTTT. This encodes CASSLEPTRGNTEAFF.

This clone was recorded only once. The chain recombines TRBV4-3 with TRBJ1-2; the D gene is possibly TRBD1 (6 bases). The CDR3 covers 15 residues. Germline V CDR1 and CDR2: LGHNA, YSLEER. Trimming cost V 1 base and J 6 bases, with 15 bases left between them. The CDR3 loop is CASSQAPGEWHGYTF. The CDR3 DNA is TGCGCCAGCAGCCAAGCCCCAGGGGAATGGCATGGCTACACCTTC.

The chain combines TRBV7-3 with TRBJ2-2, with 9 bases that match TRBD2. This CDR3 has 14 amino acids. After removal of 3 bases from V and 6 bases from J, the junction contained 2 bases not matched to a gene. Germline CDR1 reads SGHTA; CDR2 reads FQGTGA. The CDR3 reads CASSFSGSSGELFF. The CDR3 DNA reads TGTGCCAGCAGCTTTAGCGGGAGTTCCGGGGAGCTGTTTTTT.

The table lists this clone with a few counts. CDR3 sequence: CASSQDWGGEQYF. The CDR3 DNA reads as TGCGCCAGCAGCCAAGATTGGGGGGGGGAGCAGTACTTC. The J gene is TRBJ2-7, the V gene TRBV4-3, with 7 bases matching TRBD2. This CDR3 has 13 residues. Looked up from germline, CDR1 is LGHNA and CDR2 is YSLEER. V gave up 0 bases and J gave up 7 bases; unmatched junction bases: 3.

This chain uses TRBV2 with TRBJ1-3, with TRBD1 identical over 9 bases. This CDR3 is built from 14 residues. V lost 6 bases, J lost 4 bases, and 4 bases stayed unmatched. The germline V gene encodes CDR1 SNHLY and CDR2 FYNNEI. The CDR3 nucleotides are TGTGCCAGCAGAGATACAGGGGGCGGAAACACCATATATTTT. Its protein product is CASRDTGGGNTIYF.

The chain has TRBV2 and TRBJ1-5, with D possibly TRBD1 on 6 matching bases. This CDR3 is built from 14 residues. The ends were cut back, 6 bases at V and 7 bases at J, with 16 bases in the middle. From germline, CDR1 is SNHLY and CDR2 FYNNEI. CDR3 region: CASSITGRGQPQHF. The CDR3, as DNA: TGTGCCAGCAGCATAACAGGGCGCGGCCAGCCCCAGCATTTT.

The chain has TRBV12-3 or TRBV12-4 and TRBJ2-4, with 7 bases matching TRBD1. V trimming: 6 bases; J trimming: 10 bases; junction bases outside the gene matches: 6. The CDR3 is 12 residues long. The chain's CDR3 is CASSQDRLIQYF. Here the CDR3 DNA reads TGTGCCAGCAGCCAGGACAGGCTAATTCAGTACTTC.

CDR3 residues: CASSLRGQTETQYF. CDR3 in DNA: TGCGCCAGCAGCTTACGTGGGCAGACAGAGACCCAGTACTTC. The chain links TRBV5-1 to TRBJ2-5; no clear D gene. Germline loops: CDR1 SGHRS, CDR2 YFSETQ. CDR3 length: 14 amino acids. Trimming pared 2 bases from V and 4 bases from J, leaving 12 bases between. The full variable domain, in which reference TRBV5-1 and TRBJ2-5 provide the parts outside the CDR3, is KAGVTQTPRYLIKTRGQQVTLSCSPISGHRSVSWYQQTPGQGLQFLFEYFSETQRNKGNFPGRFSGRQFSNSRSEMNVSTLELGDSALYLCASSLRGQTETQYFGPGTRLLVL.

This chain joins TRBV11-2 and TRBJ1-1, with D perhaps matching TRBD1 (6 bases). Germline V gives CDR1 SGHAT, CDR2 FQNNGV. This CDR3 has 14 residues. Deletions cut 1 base from V and 5 bases from J, with 11 bases between. CDR3 bases: TGTGCCAGCAGCTTAGCGGGGAGGGGGACTGAAGCTTTCTTT. Amino acids: CASSLAGRGTEAFF.

J is TRBJ2-1 and V is TRBV4-3, with a possible D match to TRBD1 (6 bases). Germline CDR1 reads LGHNA; CDR2 reads YSLEER. There are 16 residues in the CDR3. V lost 2 bases to trimming and J lost 6 bases, with 17 bases between them. Here the CDR3 reads CASSQPRARGSNEQFF. The DNA for the CDR3 is TGCGCCAGCAGCCAACCCAGAGCCAGGGGATCCAATGAGCAGTTCTTC.

The rearrangement links TRBV28 to TRBJ1-5; the D is unclear. V lost 2 bases and J 7 bases, leaving 12 bases between the germline ends. CDR3 length equals 14 residues. Germline V CDR1 and CDR2: MDHEN, SYDVKM. The CDR3 is CASSLVAELQPQHF. For the CDR3, the DNA is TGTGCCAGCAGTTTAGTTGCCGAGCTCCAGCCCCAGCATTTT.

V gene TRBV7-8 combines with J gene TRBJ1-5, with D maybe TRBD1 (6 bases). The germline V gene encodes CDR1 SGHVS and CDR2 FQNEAQ. V was cut by 5 bases and J by 3 bases, with 14 bases left in between. This CDR3 spans 15 amino acids. The CDR3 is CASSTYRASNQPQHF. The DNA for the CDR3 is TGTGCCAGCAGCACATACAGGGCGTCCAATCAGCCCCAGCATTTT.

The V gene is TRBV5-5, the J gene TRBJ1-5, with TRBD1 matching over 8 bases. Germline CDR1 and CDR2: SGHKS and YYEKEE (reference sequence). The V gene end was trimmed by 2 bases and the J gene end by 6 bases; junction bases not matched to a gene: 4. The CDR3 length is 14 residues. CDR3 amino acids: CASSFTGGGQPQHF. DNA for the CDR3: TGTGCCAGCAGCTTCACAGGGGGAGGTCAGCCCCAGCATTTT.

The chain uses TRBV12-5 and TRBJ1-1; TRBD1 matches at 11 bases. This CDR3 region has 20 residues. The trim removed 0 bases at V and 5 bases at J, leaving 17 bases unmatched. Germline V gene lookup returns CDR1 LGHNT and CDR2 FRNRAP. The CDR3 nucleotides read TGTGCTAGTGGTTTGGTACCGGGGTCCGGACAGGGGGCCAGGAAGACTGAAGCTTTCTTT. This translates into CASGLVPGSGQGARKTEAFF. Full variable domain (missing parts from reference TRBV12-5 and TRBJ1-1): DARVTQTPRHKVTEMGQEVTMRCQPILGHNTVFWYRQTMMQGLELLAYFRNRAPLDDSGMPKDRFSAEMPDATLATLKIQPSEPRDSAVYFCASGLVPGSGQGARKTEAFFGQGTRLTVV.

The chain uses TRBV5-1 and TRBJ2-3, with D tentatively TRBD2 (5 bases). V gave up 0 bases and J gave up 0 bases, with 11 bases separating them. The CDR3 extends over 16 amino acids. Germline V gene lookup returns CDR1 SGHRS and CDR2 YFSETQ. Here the CDR3 reads CASSLAAAHSTDTQYF. The CDR3 nucleotides read TGCGCCAGCAGCTTGGCAGCGGCCCATAGCACAGATACGCAGTATTTT.

The CDR3 DNA reads TGTGCCAGCAGCGTATCGACTAACCAAGAGACCCAGTACTTC. It codes for CASSVSTNQETQYF. The J gene is TRBJ2-5, the V gene TRBV9, with D perhaps matching TRBD2 (5 bases). V dropped 1 base and J dropped 0 bases, with 7 bases sitting between them. This CDR3 comprises 14 residues. Germline assignment: CDR1 SGDLS and CDR2 YYNGEE.

This chain joins TRBV5-1 and TRBJ1-5; the match to TRBD1 covers 7 bases. CDR3 length: 16 residues. Germline V gene lookup returns CDR1 SGHRS and CDR2 YFSETQ. J lost 0 bases, V lost 0 bases, and 3 bases had no gene match. For the CDR3, the DNA is TGCGCCAGCAGCTTGGGGGGGACAGATAGCAATCAGCCCCAGCATTTT. Amino acid sequence: CASSLGGTDSNQPQHF.

The rearrangement links TRBV3-1 (or the pseudogene TRBV3-2) to TRBJ2-3; a weak D match, TRBD2 (5 bases). Germline CDR1 is LGHDT and CDR2 is YNNKEL (reference sequence). The ends were cut back, 3 bases at V and 6 bases at J, with 13 bases in the middle. The CDR3 loop spans 14 amino acids. This CDR3 reads CASSQSHPGDTQYF. The CDR3 region has the DNA TGTGCCAGCAGCCAGAGCCATCCGGGGGATACGCAGTATTTT.

The V gene is TRBV29-1, the J gene TRBJ2-2; 8 bases fit TRBD1. V was pared by 1 base and J by 5 bases, with 9 bases of the junction left unmatched. This CDR3 has 16 amino acids. Germline lookup yields CDR1 SQVTM and CDR2 ANQGSEA. This CDR3 is CSVEGSTGVDTGELFF. Written as DNA, the CDR3 is TGCAGCGTTGAAGGGTCGACAGGGGTTGATACCGGGGAGCTGTTTTTT.

The rearrangement links TRBV28 to TRBJ2-1, with 8 bases that match TRBD1. The CDR3 covers 16 residues. The ends lost 3 bases at V and 3 bases at J; junction bases unmatched: 7. CDR1 is MDHEN, CDR2 SYDVKM, per germline. CDR3 sequence (DNA): TGTGCCAGCAGTTTGGGGCGACAGGGGTTCTACAATGAGCAGTTCTTC. As protein: CASSLGRQGFYNEQFF.

The rearrangement joins TRBV9 to TRBJ2-2; a weak D match, TRBD2 (5 bases). V shed 4 bases and J shed 1 base, with 17 bases lying between them. Germline CDR1 is SGDLS and CDR2 is YYNGEE. This CDR3 region has 17 residues. The CDR3, as DNA: TGTGCCAGCAGCTTAAGGACTTTTTCGGAGAACACCGGGGAGCTGTTTTTT. It codes for CASSLRTFSENTGELFF.

This chain joins TRBV2 and TRBJ1-1; tentative D call: TRBD1 (6 bases). Trimming stripped 9 bases from V and 0 bases from J, with 14 bases between. The CDR3 is 14 amino acids. Germline V gives CDR1 SNHLY, CDR2 FYNNEI. CDR3 nucleotides: TGTGCCAGAGAGGGACAACTCATGAACACTGAAGCTTTCTTT. Its translation: CAREGQLMNTEAFF.

The V gene is TRBV6-5, the J gene TRBJ2-5, with D possibly TRBD1 on 5 matching bases. The V end was cut by 2 bases, the J end by 1 base, with 11 bases between. The CDR3 is made up of 15 amino acids. Germline V CDR1 and CDR2: MNHEY, SVGAGI. The CDR3 DNA follows: TGTGCCAGCAGTTACACGACAGCTAGCCAAGAGACCCAGTACTTC. Translated: CASSYTTASQETQYF.

The rearrangement joins TRBV7-3 to TRBJ2-1; 10 bases align to TRBD2. The ends lost 5 bases at V and 1 base at J; junction bases unmatched: 2. There are 15 residues in the CDR3. Germline-derived CDR1 and CDR2 are SGHTA and FQGTGA. Here the CDR3 reads CASSGSGRSYNEQFF. CDR3 in DNA: TGTGCCAGCAGCGGTAGCGGGAGGTCCTACAATGAGCAGTTCTTC.

This sequence joins TRBV27 and TRBJ2-1, with D possibly being TRBD1 (8 bases). Germline values: CDR1 MNHEY, CDR2 SMNVEV (reference sequence). V was cut by 10 bases and J by 7 bases, with 26 bases left in between. This CDR3 spans 16 amino acids. This chain's CDR3 is CATNARGPGGMNEQFF. CDR3 bases: TGTGCCACCAATGCCAGGGGGCCGGGAGGAATGAATGAGCAGTTCTTC.